The 16 T cell receptor beta chains listed next were all sequenced from one sample in a study of shared clonotypes between healthy human individuals. Generated by immunoSEQ multiplex PCR, the TCRdb table keeps only in-frame clones and is missing some. Altogether fewer than 500,000 clones are present, almost 80% being singletons, with the ten largest covering approximately 12%. Sequenced material: PBMCs. These receptors were taken from a woman aged 35 to 49 in good health. Some clones in this sample may be carry-over from other donors' samples.

The chain recombines TRBV2 with TRBJ2-5; D uncertain. V was trimmed by 7 bases and J by 5 bases, leaving 8 bases between them. The CDR3 has 11 amino acids. Germline V gives CDR1 SNHLY, CDR2 FYNNEI. The CDR3 is CASTSGETQYF. CDR3 DNA sequence: TGTGCCAGCACCTCGGGCGAGACCCAGTACTTC.

The chain recombines TRBV11-2 with TRBJ2-1; D is perhaps TRBD1 (5 bases). Germline CDR1 is SGHAT and CDR2 is FQNNGV. The CDR3 totals 13 residues. Trimming removed 1 base from V and 7 bases from J, with 8 bases in between. CDR3 amino acids: CASSLARVNEQFF. The CDR3 DNA reads TGTGCCAGCAGCTTAGCCAGGGTAAATGAGCAGTTCTTC.

The rearrangement uses TRBV28 and TRBJ2-1, with D perhaps given as TRBD1 or TRBD2 (5 bases each). The CDR3 spans 15 residues. The V end lost 7 bases, the J end lost 2 bases, and 15 bases lay between the germline ends. Germline CDR1 and CDR2: MDHEN and SYDVKM. The CDR3 loop is CASTPMGEPYNEQFF. For the CDR3, the DNA is TGTGCCAGCACCCCGATGGGGGAGCCCTACAATGAGCAGTTCTTC.

The V call is TRBV28, the J call TRBJ2-7, with 11 nucleotides matching TRBD2. V dropped 6 bases and J dropped 5; count of bases not matched to a gene: 12. Germline loops: CDR1 MDHEN, CDR2 SYDVKM. The CDR3 spans 16 residues. The CDR3 nucleotides read TGTGCCAGCAGCCCCCGCGGGCTAGCGGGAGGAAACGAGCAGTACTTC. Its protein product is CASSPRGLAGGNEQYF.

The chain is built from TRBV6-6 and TRBJ1-5; 7 bases fit TRBD1. V lost 4 bases and J lost 0; bases outside the gene matches: 6. Germline CDR1 is MNHNY and CDR2 is SVGAGI (reference sequence). The CDR3 is made up of 16 amino acids. The CDR3 region has the DNA TGTGCCAGCAGTTCCCGACAGGGCTATAGCAATCAGCCCCAGCATTTT. Protein sequence: CASSSRQGYSNQPQHF.

The rearrangement uses TRBV11-2 and TRBJ2-1; a weak D match, TRBD2 (5 bases). Germline V gene lookup returns CDR1 SGHAT and CDR2 FQNNGV. V gave up 1 base and J gave up 9 bases, with 7 bases separating them. The CDR3 contains 12 residues. The chain's CDR3 is CASSLATSEQFF. CDR3 in DNA: TGTGCCAGCAGCTTAGCTACTAGTGAGCAGTTCTTC.

This rearrangement joins TRBV27 to TRBJ2-1; D may be TRBD1 (5 bases). CDR1 is MNHEY, CDR2 SMNVEV, per germline (reference sequence). The germline V and J ends were trimmed by 5 bases and 4 bases, with 15 bases remaining between them. CDR3 length equals 15 residues. The CDR3 sequence is CASSATVRGYNEQFF. The CDR3 bases are TGTGCCAGCAGTGCGACAGTTAGGGGATACAATGAGCAGTTCTTC.

This clone occurred many times. The rearrangement joins TRBV5-1 to TRBJ2-1, with TRBD2 matching 13 bases. V shed 4 bases and J 10 bases; nucleotides not matched to a gene: 8. There are 15 residues in the CDR3. The germline V gene has CDR1 SGHRS and CDR2 YFSETQ. The CDR3: CASSPWTSGRGEQFF. DNA of the CDR3: TGCGCCAGCAGCCCCTGGACTAGCGGGAGAGGAGAGCAGTTCTTC.

This chain uses TRBV28 with TRBJ1-2; D is perhaps TRBD1 (5 bases). The germline V and J ends were trimmed by 1 base and 5 bases, with 8 bases remaining between them. CDR3 length: 13 amino acids. Germline V gives CDR1 MDHEN, CDR2 SYDVKM. This chain's CDR3 is CASSLSQGYGYTF. The CDR3 region has the DNA TGTGCCAGCAGTTTATCCCAGGGATATGGCTACACCTTC.

V is TRBV6-5 and J is TRBJ2-1; 8 nucleotides align to TRBD2. V lost 2 bases and J lost 9; bases outside the gene matches: 3. This CDR3 has 13 residues. Germline CDR1 reads MNHEY; CDR2 reads SVGAGI. The CDR3 region is CASSYNLAGEQFF. The DNA for the CDR3 is TGTGCCAGCAGTTACAATCTAGCGGGTGAGCAGTTCTTC.

V gene TRBV7-6 combines with J gene TRBJ2-1; 11 bases map to TRBD2. V gave up 5 bases and J gave up 8 bases; unmatched junction bases: 8. The CDR3 spans 15 residues. The germline V gene has CDR1 SGHVS and CDR2 FNYEAQ. The CDR3 protein is CASSIRPGLADEQFF. The CDR3 region has the DNA TGTGCCAGCAGCATCAGACCGGGACTAGCGGATGAGCAGTTCTTC. The full variable domain, in which reference TRBV7-6 and TRBJ2-1 provide the parts outside the CDR3, is GAGVSQSPRYKVTKRGQDVALRCDPISGHVSLYWYRQALGQGPEFLTYFNYEAQQDKSGLPNDRFSAERPEGSISTLTIQRTEQRDSAMYRCASSIRPGLADEQFFGPGTRLTVL.

The chain employs TRBV5-1 and TRBJ2-1; 8 bases are shared with TRBD1. Germline V lookup: CDR1 SGHRS, CDR2 YFSETQ. The CDR3 is 14 amino acids. Trimming took 4 bases from V and 2 from J; bases not matched to a gene: 2. CDR3 amino acids: CASSPDRAYNEQFF. CDR3 nucleotide sequence: TGCGCCAGCAGCCCGGACAGGGCCTACAATGAGCAGTTCTTC. Drawing the rest from reference TRBV5-1 and TRBJ2-1, the complete variable domain is KAGVTQTPRYLIKTRGQQVTLSCSPISGHRSVSWYQQTPGQGLQFLFEYFSETQRNKGNFPGRFSGRQFSNSRSEMNVSTLELGDSALYLCASSPDRAYNEQFFGPGTRLTVL.

The chain recombines TRBV28 with TRBJ1-5; 8 bases fit TRBD1. Per germline, CDR1 MDHEN and CDR2 SYDVKM. V shed 10 bases, J shed 5 bases, and the junction held 7 bases outside the gene matches. CDR3 size: 13 residues. This CDR3 reads CATRDRIYQPQHF. In nucleotides, the CDR3 is TGTGCCACCCGGGACAGGATCTATCAGCCCCAGCATTTT.

The CDR3 spells CASRLWQREGEAYEQYF. In DNA, the CDR3 is TGTGCCAGCAGGTTGTGGCAGCGGGAGGGGGAGGCGTACGAGCAGTACTTC. This sequence joins TRBV2 and TRBJ2-7, with 10 positions matching TRBD2. Trimming removed 6 bases from V and 4 bases from J; junction bases left unmatched: 15. Germline V CDR1 and CDR2: SNHLY, FYNNEI. The CDR3 extends over 17 amino acids.

The chain couples TRBV10-3 to TRBJ2-1, with TRBD2 identical over 8 bases. There are 18 residues in the CDR3. Germline CDR1 ENHRY, CDR2 SYGVKD. After removal of 4 bases from V and 2 bases from J, the junction contained 13 bases not matched to a gene. CDR3 coding DNA: TGTGCCATCAGTGGGGTAGCGGGAAATTTTTATACCTACAATGAGCAGTTCTTC. This translates into CAISGVAGNFYTYNEQFF.

For this clone: This clone may be a read error of a much larger clone one base away. The chain couples TRBV27 to TRBJ2-1; 9 bases line up with TRBD2. CDR3 size: 14 residues. Germline V CDR1 and CDR2: MNHEY, SMNVEV (reference sequence). Trimming removed 2 bases from V and 6 bases from J; junction bases left unmatched: 2. The CDR3 reads CASSLVTSGNEQFF. The CDR3 DNA is TGTGCCAGCAGTTTAGTGACTAGCGGCAATGAGCAGTTCTTC.